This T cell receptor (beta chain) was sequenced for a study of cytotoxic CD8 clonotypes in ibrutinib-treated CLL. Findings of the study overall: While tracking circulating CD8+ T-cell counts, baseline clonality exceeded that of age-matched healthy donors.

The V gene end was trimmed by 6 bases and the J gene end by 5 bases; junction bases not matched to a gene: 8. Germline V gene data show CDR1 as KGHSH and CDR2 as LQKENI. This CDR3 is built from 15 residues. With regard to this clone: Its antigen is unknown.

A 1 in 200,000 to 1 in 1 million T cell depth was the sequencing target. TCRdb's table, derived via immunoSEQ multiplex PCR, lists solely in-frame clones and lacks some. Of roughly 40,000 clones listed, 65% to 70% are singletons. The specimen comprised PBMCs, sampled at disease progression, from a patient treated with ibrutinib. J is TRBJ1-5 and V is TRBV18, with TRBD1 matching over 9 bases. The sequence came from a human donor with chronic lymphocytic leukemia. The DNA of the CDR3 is TGTGCCAGCTCCAGATACAGGGGGCCCTATCAGCCCCAGCATTTT. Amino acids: CASSRYRGPYQPQHF. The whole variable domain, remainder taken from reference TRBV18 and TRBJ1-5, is NAGVMQNPRHLVRRRGQEARLRCSPMKGHSHVYWYRQLPEEGLKFMVYLQKENIIDESGMPKERFSAEFPKEGPSILRIQQVVRGDSAAYFCASSRYRGPYQPQHFGDGTRLSIL.